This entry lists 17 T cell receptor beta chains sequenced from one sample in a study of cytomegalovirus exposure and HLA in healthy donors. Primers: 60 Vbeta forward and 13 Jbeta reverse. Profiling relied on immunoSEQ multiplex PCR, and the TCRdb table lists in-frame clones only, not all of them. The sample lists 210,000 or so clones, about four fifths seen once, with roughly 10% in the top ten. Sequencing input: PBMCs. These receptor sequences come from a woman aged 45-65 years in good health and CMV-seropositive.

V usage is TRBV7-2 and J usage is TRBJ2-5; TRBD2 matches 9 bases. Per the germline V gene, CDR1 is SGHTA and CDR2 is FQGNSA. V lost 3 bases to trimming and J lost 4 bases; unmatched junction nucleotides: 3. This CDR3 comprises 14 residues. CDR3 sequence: CASSFAGGRETQYF. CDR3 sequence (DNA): TGTGCCAGCAGCTTCGCGGGGGGGCGAGAGACCCAGTACTTC. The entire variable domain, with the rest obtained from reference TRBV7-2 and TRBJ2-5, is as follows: GAGVSQSPSNKVTEKGKDVELRCDPISGHTALYWYRQSLGQGLEFLIYFQGNSAPDKSGLPSDRFSAERTGGSVSTLTIQRTQQEDSAVYLCASSFAGGRETQYFGPGTRLLVL.

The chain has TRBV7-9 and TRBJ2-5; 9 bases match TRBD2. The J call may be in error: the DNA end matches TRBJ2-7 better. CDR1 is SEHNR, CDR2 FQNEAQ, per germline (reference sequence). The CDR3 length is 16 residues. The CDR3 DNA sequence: TGTGCCAGCAGCACCCCTCTAGCGGGGCTCTCCTACGAGCAGTACTTC. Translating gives CASSTPLAGLSYEQYF.

The CDR3 is CASSRQGARDEQFF. The CDR3 region has the DNA TGTGCCAGCAGCCGACAGGGGGCTCGGGATGAGCAGTTCTTC. This chain links TRBV28 with TRBJ2-1; 10 positions match TRBD1. CDR1 is MDHEN, CDR2 SYDVKM, per germline. With V trimmed by 6 bases and J by 8 bases, 7 bases remained unmatched. CDR3 length: 14 residues.

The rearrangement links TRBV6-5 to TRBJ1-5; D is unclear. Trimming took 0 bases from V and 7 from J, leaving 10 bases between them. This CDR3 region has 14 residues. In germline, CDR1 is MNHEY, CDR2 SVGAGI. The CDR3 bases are TGTGCCAGCAGTTACTCGAGGCAGCAACAGCCCCAGCATTTT. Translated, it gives CASSYSRQQQPQHF.

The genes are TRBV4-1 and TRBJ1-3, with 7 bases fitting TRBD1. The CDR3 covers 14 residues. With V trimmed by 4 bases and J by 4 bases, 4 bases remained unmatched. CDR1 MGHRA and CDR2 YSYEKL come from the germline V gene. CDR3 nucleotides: TGCGCCAGCAGCCGAGGGGGCTCCGGAAACACCATATATTTT. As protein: CASSRGGSGNTIYF.

CDR3 in DNA: TGTGCCAGCAGCCCGTCCGGGACATTCTCCTACGAGCAGTACTTC. It encodes CASSPSGTFSYEQYF. The V and J genes are TRBV9 and TRBJ2-7; D possibly corresponds to TRBD1 (6 bases). The length of the CDR3 is 15 residues. The V and J ends lost 4 bases and 0 bases respectively, with 14 bases between them. Germline V gene lookup returns CDR1 SGDLS and CDR2 YYNGEE.

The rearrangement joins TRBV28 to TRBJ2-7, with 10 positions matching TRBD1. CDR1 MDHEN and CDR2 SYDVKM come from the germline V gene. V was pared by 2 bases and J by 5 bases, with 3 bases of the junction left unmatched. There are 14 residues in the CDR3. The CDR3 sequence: CASSLGTGAHEQYF. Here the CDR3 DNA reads TGTGCCAGCAGTTTAGGGACAGGGGCCCACGAGCAGTACTTC.

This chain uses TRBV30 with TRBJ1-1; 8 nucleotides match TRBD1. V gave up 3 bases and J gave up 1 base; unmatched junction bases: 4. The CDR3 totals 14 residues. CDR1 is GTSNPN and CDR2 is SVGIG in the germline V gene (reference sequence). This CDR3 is CAWRDRVWNTEAFF. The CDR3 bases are TGTGCCTGGAGGGACAGGGTATGGAACACTGAAGCTTTCTTT.

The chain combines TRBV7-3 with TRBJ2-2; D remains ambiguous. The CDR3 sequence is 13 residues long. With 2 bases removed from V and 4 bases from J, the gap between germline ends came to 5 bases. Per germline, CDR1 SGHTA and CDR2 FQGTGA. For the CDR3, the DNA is TGTGCCAGCAGCTTAGGCTCCACCGGGGAGCTGTTTTTT. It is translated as CASSLGSTGELFF.

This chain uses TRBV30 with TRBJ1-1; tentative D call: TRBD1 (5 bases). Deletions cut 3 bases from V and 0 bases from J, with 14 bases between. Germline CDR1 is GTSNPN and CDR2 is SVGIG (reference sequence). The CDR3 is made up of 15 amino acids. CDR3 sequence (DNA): TGTGCCTGGAGGGCTCGGACACCGATGAACACTGAAGCTTTCTTT. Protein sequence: CAWRARTPMNTEAFF.

CDR3 sequence reads: CASSPGRTEAFF. The DNA of the CDR3 is TGTGCCAGCTCACCCGGGAGGACTGAAGCTTTCTTT. The chain employs TRBV18 and TRBJ1-1; unclear D gene. In germline, CDR1 is KGHSH, CDR2 LQKENI. V was cut by 3 bases and J by 5 bases, with 7 bases left in between. This CDR3 contains 12 residues.

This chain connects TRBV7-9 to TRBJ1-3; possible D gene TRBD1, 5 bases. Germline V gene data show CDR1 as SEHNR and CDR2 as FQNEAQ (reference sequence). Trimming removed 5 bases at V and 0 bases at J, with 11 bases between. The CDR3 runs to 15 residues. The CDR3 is CASSLTEFSGNTIYF. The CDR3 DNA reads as TGTGCCAGCAGCCTGACAGAGTTCTCTGGAAACACCATATATTTT.

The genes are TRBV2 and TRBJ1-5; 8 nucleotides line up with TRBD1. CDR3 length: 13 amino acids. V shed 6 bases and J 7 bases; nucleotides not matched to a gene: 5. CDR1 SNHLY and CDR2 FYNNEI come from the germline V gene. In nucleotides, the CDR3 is TGTGCCAGCAGAGCGGACAGGGTCCAGCCCCAGCATTTT. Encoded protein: CASRADRVQPQHF.

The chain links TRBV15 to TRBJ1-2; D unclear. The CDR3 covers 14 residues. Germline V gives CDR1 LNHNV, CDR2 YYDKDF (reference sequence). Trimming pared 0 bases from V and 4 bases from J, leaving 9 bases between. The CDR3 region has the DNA TGTGCCACCAGCAGAGATTTTTCAGGCTATGGCTACACCTTC. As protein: CATSRDFSGYGYTF.

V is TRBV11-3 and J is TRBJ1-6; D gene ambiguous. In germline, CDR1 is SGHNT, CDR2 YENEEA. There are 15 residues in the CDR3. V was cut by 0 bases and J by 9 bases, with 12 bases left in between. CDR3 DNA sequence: TGTGCCAGCAGCTTAGAGAGGTACCCAGTTTCACCCCTCCACTTT. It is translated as CASSLERYPVSPLHF.

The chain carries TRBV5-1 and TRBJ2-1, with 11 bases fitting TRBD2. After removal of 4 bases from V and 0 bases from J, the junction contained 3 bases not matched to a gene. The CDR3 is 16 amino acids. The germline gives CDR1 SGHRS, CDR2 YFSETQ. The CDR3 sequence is CASSQTSGASYNEQFF. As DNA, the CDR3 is TGCGCCAGCAGCCAGACTAGCGGGGCCTCCTACAATGAGCAGTTCTTC.

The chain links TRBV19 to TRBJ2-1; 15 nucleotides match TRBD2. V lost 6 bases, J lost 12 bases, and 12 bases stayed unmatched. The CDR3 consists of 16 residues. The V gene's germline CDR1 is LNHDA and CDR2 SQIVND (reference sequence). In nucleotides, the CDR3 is TGTGCCAGTAGCCGCGAGGGGACTAGCGGGGGGAGTCGGCAGTTCTTC. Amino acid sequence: CASSREGTSGGSRQFF.